Below, 19 T cell receptor beta chains from the same sample are listed, as sequenced in a study of blood T cells in healthy people across ages. It was with a sample-barcoded 5' primer and a J-beta primer mix that a second PCR of roughly 7 to 12 cycles was run. One entry per CDR3 protein results from TCRdb running MiXCR on the 5' RACE reads. Of hundreds of thousands of distinct CDR3 sequences in the sample, approximately 52% are singletons; the top ten hold approximately 13%. The sequencing sample was made of blood. The receptors stem from a woman of 80 years or more in good health.

In its sample, this clonotype was seen many times. This chain uses TRBV6-6 with TRBJ2-1, with D tentatively TRBD1 (6 bases). Germline values: CDR1 MNHNY, CDR2 SVGAGI (reference sequence). Trimming shortened V by 4 bases and J by 9 bases, and 13 bases separated the two germline ends. The CDR3 sequence is 13 residues long. CDR3 nucleotide sequence: TGTGCCAGCAGTTCCACAGGGCTCGCTGAGCAGTTCTTC. Translated, it gives CASSSTGLAEQFF.

Ten or more counts support this clonotype. The chain couples TRBV9 to TRBJ2-1; tentatively, D is TRBD2 (7 bases). Deletions cut 4 bases from V and 5 bases from J, with 22 bases between. Germline V gives CDR1 SGDLS, CDR2 YYNGEE. The CDR3 totals 17 residues. The CDR3 is CASSPLPGRGHHNEQFF. CDR3 DNA sequence: TGTGCCAGCAGCCCTCTTCCTGGGCGGGGGCACCACAATGAGCAGTTCTTC. Looking up the rest from reference TRBV9 and TRBJ2-1 gives the full variable domain: DSGVTQTPKHLITATGQRVTLRCSPRSGDLSVYWYQQSLDQGLQFLIQYYNGEERAKGNILERFSAQQFPDLHSELNLSSLELGDSALYFCASSPLPGRGHHNEQFFGPGTRLTVL.

This chain joins TRBV7-2 and TRBJ2-1, with 10 bases lining up with TRBD2. In germline, CDR1 is SGHTA, CDR2 FQGNSA. The length of the CDR3 is 14 residues. V lost 5 bases and J lost 6; bases outside the gene matches: 4. The CDR3 DNA reads as TGTGCCAGCAGCCAGGGACTAGCGCGCAATGAGCAGTTCTTC. Protein product: CASSQGLARNEQFF.

This clonotype was counted between two and nine times. The chain carries TRBV18 and TRBJ1-4; D is unresolved. The V gene's germline CDR1 is KGHSH and CDR2 LQKENI. CDR3 length: 16 amino acids. The V end was cut by 6 bases, the J end by 1 base, with 15 bases between. The CDR3, as DNA: TGTGCCAGCTCCCCTACGACCCGTGGAACTAATGAAAAACTGTTTTTT. Its protein product is CASSPTTRGTNEKLFF.

This chain uses TRBV28 with TRBJ2-7; D might be TRBD2 (5 bases). Gene TRBJ2-5 matches the end of the DNA better, so the J call may be wrong. This CDR3 has 13 amino acids. In germline, CDR1 is MDHEN, CDR2 SYDVKM. CDR3 region: CASSPGTKETQYF. The CDR3 region has the DNA TGTGCCAGCAGTCCGGGAACTAAAGAGACCCAGTACTTC.

This clonotype was observed at least ten times. The chain links TRBV7-9 to TRBJ1-2, with D possibly being TRBD1 (5 bases). Trimming left V 1 base short and J 6 bases short, with 12 bases between. The CDR3 is made up of 14 amino acids. CDR1 SEHNR and CDR2 FQNEAQ come from the germline V gene (reference sequence). This CDR3 is CASSLVGDRNGYTF. Here the CDR3 DNA reads TGTGCCAGCAGCTTAGTTGGCGACAGAAATGGCTACACCTTC.

J is TRBJ2-3 and V is TRBV7-9; D may be TRBD1 (5 bases). Trimming took 1 base from V and 5 from J, leaving 13 bases between them. The CDR3 runs to 15 residues. From germline, CDR1 is SEHNR and CDR2 FQNEAQ (reference sequence). CDR3 sequence (DNA): TGTGCCAGCAGCTTAGATGGCAGGGCGAGAGATACGCAGTATTTT. Protein: CASSLDGRARDTQYF.

This clonotype was observed a handful of times. The gene calls are TRBV9 and TRBJ2-2, with 7 bases that match TRBD1. Germline loops: CDR1 SGDLS, CDR2 YYNGEE. The CDR3 contains 14 residues. The junction had 6 bases not matched to a gene; V was cut back by 3 bases and J by 7 bases. CDR3 region: CASSAYAGGGELFF. CDR3 nucleotide sequence: TGTGCCAGCAGCGCGTACGCAGGGGGCGGGGAGCTGTTTTTT.

The chain has TRBV4-1 and TRBJ2-5; TRBD1 is a possible D gene (6 bases). V gave up 3 bases and J gave up 1 base, with 15 bases separating them. This CDR3 region has 16 residues. CDR1 and CDR2 (germline): MGHRA, YSYEKL. DNA of the CDR3: TGCGCCAGCAGCCAGGCTACCGGGACAATCCAAGAGACCCAGTACTTC. Amino acids: CASSQATGTIQETQYF.

The table lists this clonotype with many counts. The gene calls are TRBV12-3 or TRBV12-4 and TRBJ2-7, with TRBD1 as a possible D gene (5 bases). The CDR3 extends over 13 amino acids. Trimming left V 3 bases short and J 5 bases short, with 11 bases between. CDR3 DNA sequence: TGTGCCAGCAGTTTTTATCTAGGGGACGAGCAGTACTTC. Its translation: CASSFYLGDEQYF.

The gene calls are TRBV7-2 and TRBJ2-7, with D possibly being TRBD2 (6 bases). In germline, CDR1 is SGHTA, CDR2 FQGNSA. V dropped 2 bases and J dropped 1 base, with 12 bases sitting between them. The CDR3 consists of 15 residues. This CDR3 reads CASSLFGTPSYEQYF. The CDR3 region has the DNA TGTGCCAGCAGCTTATTCGGGACTCCGTCCTACGAGCAGTACTTC. Full variable domain (missing parts from reference TRBV7-2 and TRBJ2-7): GAGVSQSPSNKVTEKGKDVELRCDPISGHTALYWYRQSLGQGLEFLIYFQGNSAPDKSGLPSDRFSAERTGGSVSTLTIQRTQQEDSAVYLCASSLFGTPSYEQYFGPGTRLTVT.

This clonotype was seen more than once but under ten times. The chain has TRBV7-2 and TRBJ2-7; 10 nucleotides agree with TRBD2. V was clipped by 7 bases and J by 1 base; unmatched bases: 16. CDR1 is SGHTA and CDR2 is FQGNSA in the germline V gene. The CDR3 covers 18 residues. CDR3 region: CASTFGSSGRIRSYEQYF. The CDR3 DNA follows: TGTGCCAGCACCTTCGGTAGTAGCGGGAGGATCCGGTCCTACGAGCAGTACTTC.

Worth noting for this clonotype: A much larger clone is a single base away; this may be a read error. V is TRBV10-3 and J is TRBJ2-4, with 8 nucleotides matching TRBD1. Germline lookup yields CDR1 ENHRY and CDR2 SYGVKD. This CDR3 has 18 residues. CDR3 amino acids: CAISEPGQDDQGVNSQYF. The CDR3 coding sequence is TGTGCCATCAGTGAACCGGGACAGGATGATCAAGGGGTAAACAGTCAGTACTTC.

This clonotype was detected a few times. The chain joins TRBV5-1 to TRBJ2-7; D is possibly TRBD1 (5 bases). The CDR3 is 14 residues long. Trimming took off 0 bases at V and 1 base at J, with 8 bases between the two ends. Germline lookup yields CDR1 SGHRS and CDR2 YFSETQ. CDR3 residues: CASSLGQPSYEQYF. CDR3 nucleotides: TGCGCCAGCAGCTTGGGACAGCCGTCCTACGAGCAGTACTTC. Full variable domain (remainder filled in from reference TRBV5-1 and TRBJ2-7): KAGVTQTPRYLIKTRGQQVTLSCSPISGHRSVSWYQQTPGQGLQFLFEYFSETQRNKGNFPGRFSGRQFSNSRSEMNVSTLELGDSALYLCASSLGQPSYEQYFGPGTRLTVT.

This chain joins TRBV20-1 and TRBJ1-6; possible D gene TRBD1, 5 bases. Germline V gives CDR1 DFQATT, CDR2 SNEGSKA (reference sequence). CDR3 size: 15 residues. V dropped 1 base and J dropped 5 bases, with 12 bases sitting between them. The CDR3 nucleotides read TGCAGTGCTAGAGGTGGGACTCCCAATAATTCACCCCTCCACTTT. Protein: CSARGGTPNNSPLHF.

The chain recombines TRBV27 with TRBJ2-7; D not certain. V lost 2 bases to trimming and J lost 1 base, with 6 bases between them. The germline CDR1 and CDR2 sequences are MNHEY and SMNVEV (reference sequence). The CDR3 is 13 amino acids. CDR3 region: CASSLDQSYEQYF. The DNA for the CDR3 is TGTGCCAGCAGTTTAGACCAGTCCTACGAGCAGTACTTC.

The rearrangement uses TRBV19 and TRBJ2-7; D gene ambiguous. This CDR3 is 15 amino acids long. Between the trimmed V and J ends, which lost 3 bases and 6 bases, there was a span of 18 bases. Per germline, CDR1 LNHDA and CDR2 SQIVND (reference sequence). The CDR3 reads CASSITIGPSREQYF. CDR3 DNA sequence: TGTGCCAGTAGTATTACTATCGGGCCGTCCCGCGAGCAGTACTTC.

The chain combines TRBV3-1 with TRBJ2-2, with 8 bases identical to TRBD1. Germline values: CDR1 LGHDT, CDR2 YNNKEL (reference sequence). There are 16 residues in the CDR3. Losses at the gene ends were 2 bases for V and 4 bases for J; bases not matched to a gene: 6. The CDR3 sequence is CASSQRTGWSTGELFF. CDR3 in DNA: TGTGCCAGCAGCCAACGGACAGGGTGGTCCACCGGGGAGCTGTTTTTT.

The CDR3 DNA reads TGTGCCAGCAGCTTCGGCGGGAGGGTTCCAGATACGCAGTATTTT. Its translation: CASSFGGRVPDTQYF. The J gene is TRBJ2-3, the V gene TRBV11-2; 9 bases align to TRBD2. Germline loops: CDR1 SGHAT, CDR2 FQNNGV. After removal of 3 bases from V and 4 bases from J, the junction contained 5 bases not matched to a gene. The CDR3 consists of 15 residues.